The entry below gives a single T cell receptor beta chain sequence along with its context. This entry is derived from a study of control samples from healthy donors and cancer patients. Per the germline V gene, CDR1 is SNHLY and CDR2 is FYNNEI. V was clipped by 5 bases and J by 4 bases; unmatched bases: 6. This CDR3 comprises 15 residues. Profiling relied on immunoSEQ multiplex PCR, and the TCRdb table lists in-frame clones only, not all of them. The sample consists of about 31,000 clones, around 94% of them appearing once. Sequenced input: blood. The chain employs TRBV2 and TRBJ1-5, with 9 bases matching TRBD1. The TCR sequence derives from a man aged 60-69 years in good health. CDR3 in DNA: TGTGCCAGCAGTCCTCGACAGGGGGTAAATCAGCCCCAGCATTTT. It codes for CASSPRQGVNQPQHF.